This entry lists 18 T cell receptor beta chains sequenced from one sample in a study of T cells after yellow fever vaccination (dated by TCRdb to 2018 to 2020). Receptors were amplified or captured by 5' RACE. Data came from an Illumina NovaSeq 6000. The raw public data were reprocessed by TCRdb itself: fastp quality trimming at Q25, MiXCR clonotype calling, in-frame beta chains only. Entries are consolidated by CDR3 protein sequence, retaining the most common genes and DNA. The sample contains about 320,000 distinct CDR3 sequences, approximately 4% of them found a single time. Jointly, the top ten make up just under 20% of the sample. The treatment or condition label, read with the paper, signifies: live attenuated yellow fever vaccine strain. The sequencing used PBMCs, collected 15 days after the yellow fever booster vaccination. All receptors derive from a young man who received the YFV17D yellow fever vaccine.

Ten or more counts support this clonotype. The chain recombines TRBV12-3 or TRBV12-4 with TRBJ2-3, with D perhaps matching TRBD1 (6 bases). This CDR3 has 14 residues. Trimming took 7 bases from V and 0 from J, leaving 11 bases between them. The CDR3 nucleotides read TGTGCCAGCACCCCGGACAGAAGCACAGATACGCAGTATTTT. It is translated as CASTPDRSTDTQYF.

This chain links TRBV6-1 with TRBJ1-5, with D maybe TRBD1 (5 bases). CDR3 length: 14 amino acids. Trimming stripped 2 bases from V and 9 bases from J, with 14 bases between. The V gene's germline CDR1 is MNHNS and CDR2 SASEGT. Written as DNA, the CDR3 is TGTGCCAGCAGTGAAAGAATAGGGGAGCTGCCCCAGCATTTT. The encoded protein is CASSERIGELPQHF.

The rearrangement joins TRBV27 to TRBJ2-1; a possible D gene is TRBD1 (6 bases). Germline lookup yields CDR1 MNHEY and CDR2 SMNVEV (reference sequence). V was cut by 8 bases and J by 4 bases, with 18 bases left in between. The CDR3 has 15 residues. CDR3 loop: CASGRGEVTYNEQFF. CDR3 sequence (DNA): TGTGCCAGCGGCAGGGGAGAGGTCACGTACAATGAGCAGTTCTTC.

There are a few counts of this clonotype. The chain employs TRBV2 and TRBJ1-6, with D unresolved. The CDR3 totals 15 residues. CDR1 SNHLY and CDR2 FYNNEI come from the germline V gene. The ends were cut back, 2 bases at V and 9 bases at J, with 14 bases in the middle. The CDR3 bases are TGTGCCAGCAGTGAAATGACCCCTCAGAGTTCACCCCTCCACTTT. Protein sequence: CASSEMTPQSSPLHF.

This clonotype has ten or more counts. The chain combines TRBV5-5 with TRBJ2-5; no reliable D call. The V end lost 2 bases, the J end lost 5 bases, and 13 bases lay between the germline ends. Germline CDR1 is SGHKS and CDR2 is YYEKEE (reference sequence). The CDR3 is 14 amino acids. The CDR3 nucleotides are TGTGCCAGCAGCTTTGCTGCAGACGCCGAGACCCAGTACTTC. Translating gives CASSFAADAETQYF.

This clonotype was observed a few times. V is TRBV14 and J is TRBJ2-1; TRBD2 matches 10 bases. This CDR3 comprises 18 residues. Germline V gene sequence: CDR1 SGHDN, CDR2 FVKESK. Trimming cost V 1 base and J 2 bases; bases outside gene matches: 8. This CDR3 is CASSQGTSGRPAYNEQFF. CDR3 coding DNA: TGTGCCAGCAGCCAAGGGACTAGCGGACGCCCGGCCTACAATGAGCAGTTCTTC.

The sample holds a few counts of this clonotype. The CDR3 is CASSLLEEEDQPQHF. CDR3 DNA: TGTGCCAGCAGCTTGTTAGAGGAGGAAGATCAGCCCCAGCATTTT. The chain has TRBV5-6 and TRBJ1-5; D not resolved. Germline CDR1 is SGHDT and CDR2 is YYEEEE. V gave up 1 base and J gave up 5 bases, with 13 bases separating them. The CDR3 covers 15 residues.

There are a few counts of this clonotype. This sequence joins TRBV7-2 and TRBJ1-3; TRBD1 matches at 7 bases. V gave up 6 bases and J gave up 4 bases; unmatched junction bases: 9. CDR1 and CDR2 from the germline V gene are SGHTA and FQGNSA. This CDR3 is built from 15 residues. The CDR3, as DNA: TGTGCCAGCAGTCCTCAGGGGGTCCCCGGAAACACCATATATTTT. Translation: CASSPQGVPGNTIYF. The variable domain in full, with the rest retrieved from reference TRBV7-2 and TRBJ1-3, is GAGVSQSPSNKVTEKGKDVELRCDPISGHTALYWYRQSLGQGLEFLIYFQGNSAPDKSGLPSDRFSAERTGGSVSTLTIQRTQQEDSAVYLCASSPQGVPGNTIYFGEGSWLTVV.

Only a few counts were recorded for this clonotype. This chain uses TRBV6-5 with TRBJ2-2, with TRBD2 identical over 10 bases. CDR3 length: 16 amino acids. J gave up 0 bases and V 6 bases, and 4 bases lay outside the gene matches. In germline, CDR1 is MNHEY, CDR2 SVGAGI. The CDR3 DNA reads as TGTGCCAGCAGATCTAGCGGGGGCCCGAACACCGGGGAGCTGTTTTTT. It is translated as CASRSSGGPNTGELFF.

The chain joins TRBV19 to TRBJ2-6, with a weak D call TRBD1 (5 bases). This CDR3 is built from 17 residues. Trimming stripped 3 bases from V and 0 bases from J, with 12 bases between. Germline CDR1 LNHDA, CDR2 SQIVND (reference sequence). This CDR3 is CASSMTALVSGANVLTF. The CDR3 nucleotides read TGTGCCAGTAGTATGACAGCCCTAGTCTCTGGGGCCAACGTCCTGACTTTC.

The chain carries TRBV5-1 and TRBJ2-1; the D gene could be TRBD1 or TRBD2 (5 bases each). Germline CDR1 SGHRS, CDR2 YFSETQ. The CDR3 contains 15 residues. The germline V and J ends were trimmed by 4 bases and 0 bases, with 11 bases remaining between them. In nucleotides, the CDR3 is TGCGCCAGCAGCGGGGGTGCAAGCTCCTACAATGAGCAGTTCTTC. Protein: CASSGGASSYNEQFF.

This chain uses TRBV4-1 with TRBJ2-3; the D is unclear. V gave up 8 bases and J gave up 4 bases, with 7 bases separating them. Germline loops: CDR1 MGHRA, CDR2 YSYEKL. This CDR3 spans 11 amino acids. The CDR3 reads CASRLSDTQYF. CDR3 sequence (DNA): TGCGCCAGCCGGCTTTCAGATACGCAGTATTTT.

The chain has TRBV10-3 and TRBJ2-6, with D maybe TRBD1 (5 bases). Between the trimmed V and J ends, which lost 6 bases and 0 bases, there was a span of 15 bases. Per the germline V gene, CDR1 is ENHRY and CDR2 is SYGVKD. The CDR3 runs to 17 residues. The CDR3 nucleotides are TGTGCCATCAGCGGGCCCACAGGTGTCTCTGGGGCCAACGTCCTGACTTTC. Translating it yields CAISGPTGVSGANVLTF.

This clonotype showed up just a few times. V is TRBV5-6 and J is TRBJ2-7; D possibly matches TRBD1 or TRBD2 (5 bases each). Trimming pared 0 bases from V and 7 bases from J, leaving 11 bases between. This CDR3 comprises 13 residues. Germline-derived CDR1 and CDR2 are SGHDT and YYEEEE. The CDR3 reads CASSLAWGGEQYV. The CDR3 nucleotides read TGTGCCAGCAGCTTGGCCTGGGGCGGGGAGCAGTACGTC.

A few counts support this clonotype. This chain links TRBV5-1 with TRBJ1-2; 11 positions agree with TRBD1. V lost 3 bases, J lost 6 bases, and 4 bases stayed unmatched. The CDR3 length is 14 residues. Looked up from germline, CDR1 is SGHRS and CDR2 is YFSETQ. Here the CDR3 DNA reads TGCGCCAGCAGCTGGGGACAGGGGGTCGATGGCTACACCTTC. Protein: CASSWGQGVDGYTF.

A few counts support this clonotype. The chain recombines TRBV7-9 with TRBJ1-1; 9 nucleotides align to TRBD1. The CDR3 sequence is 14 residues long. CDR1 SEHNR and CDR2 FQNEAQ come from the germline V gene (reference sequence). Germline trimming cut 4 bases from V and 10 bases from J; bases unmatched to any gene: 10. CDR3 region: CASSSSTGGMTAFF. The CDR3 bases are TGTGCCAGCAGCTCATCGACAGGGGGGATGACAGCTTTCTTT.

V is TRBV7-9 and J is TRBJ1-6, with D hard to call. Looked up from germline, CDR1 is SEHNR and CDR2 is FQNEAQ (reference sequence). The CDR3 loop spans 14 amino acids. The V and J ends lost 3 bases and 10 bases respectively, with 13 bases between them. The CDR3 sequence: CASSLTSLGSPLHF. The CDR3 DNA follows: TGTGCCAGCAGCTTGACCTCCTTGGGGTCACCCCTCCACTTT. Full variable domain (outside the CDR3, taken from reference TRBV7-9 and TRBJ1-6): DTGVSQNPRHKITKRGQNVTFRCDPISEHNRLYWYRQTLGQGPEFLTYFQNEAQLEKSRLLSDRFSAERPKGSFSTLEIQRTEQGDSAMYLCASSLTSLGSPLHFGNGTRLTVT.

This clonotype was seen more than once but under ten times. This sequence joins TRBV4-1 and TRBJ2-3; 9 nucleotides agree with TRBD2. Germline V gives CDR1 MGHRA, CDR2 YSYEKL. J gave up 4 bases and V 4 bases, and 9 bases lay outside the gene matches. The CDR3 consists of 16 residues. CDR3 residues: CASSPWGPSGADTQYF. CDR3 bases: TGCGCCAGCAGCCCATGGGGGCCTAGCGGGGCAGATACGCAGTATTTT.